This entry lists 26 T cell receptor beta chains sequenced from one sample in a study of blood T cell repertoires in COVID-19. Clones were sequenced by immunoSEQ multiplex PCR, and TCRdb holds only the in-frame ones, with some missing. The sample has 200,000 to 250,000 clones; roughly 85% are singletons. Sequenced sample: PBMCs or T cells enriched from blood (not recorded which). The origin of the receptors is a woman between 35 and 50 years old with acute COVID-19.

The V and J genes are TRBV6-5 and TRBJ1-2; unclear D gene. The CDR3 is 15 residues long. The V and J ends lost 1 base and 2 bases respectively, with 11 bases between them. The germline V gene encodes CDR1 MNHEY and CDR2 SVGAGI. The chain's CDR3 is CASSYFITENYGYTF. DNA of the CDR3: TGTGCCAGCAGTTACTTCATTACAGAGAACTATGGCTACACCTTC.

This sequence joins TRBV2 and TRBJ1-5; TRBD1 agrees at 12 bases. This CDR3 has 15 amino acids. After removal of 6 bases from V and 9 bases from J, the junction contained 9 bases not matched to a gene. Germline loops: CDR1 SNHLY, CDR2 FYNNEI. The CDR3 coding sequence is TGTGCCAGCAGCCGGGACAGGGGGCCGGGCTGGCCCCAGCATTTT. Protein product: CASSRDRGPGWPQHF.

V and J are TRBV25-1 and TRBJ1-3; D is ambiguous. Trimming stripped 7 bases from V and 0 bases from J, with 16 bases between. The germline V gene has CDR1 MGHDK and CDR2 SYGVNS. This CDR3 comprises 16 residues. CDR3 sequence reads: CASTRAGGTSGNTIYF. As DNA, the CDR3 is TGTGCCAGCACCAGAGCCGGAGGTACCTCTGGAAACACCATATATTTT.

J is TRBJ1-3 and V is TRBV6-5; D call uncertain. The CDR3 has 15 residues. Germline CDR1 reads MNHEY; CDR2 reads SVGAGI. Trimming left V 5 bases short and J 0 bases short, with 11 bases between. CDR3 in DNA: TGTGCCAGCAGTCCGGGTCTGAGCTCTGGAAACACCATATATTTT. Protein product: CASSPGLSSGNTIYF.

The chain links TRBV10-2 to TRBJ2-7; perhaps TRBD2 as D (6 bases). V shed 6 bases and J shed 1 base, with 10 bases lying between them. Germline lookup yields CDR1 WSHSY and CDR2 SAAADI. There are 13 residues in the CDR3. As DNA, the CDR3 is TGCGCCAGCAGGGGGAGCGGGTCCTACGAGCAGTACGTC. Translation gives CASRGSGSYEQYV.

The chain combines TRBV5-6 with TRBJ2-7; the D gene is possibly TRBD1 (5 bases). Germline V CDR1 and CDR2: SGHDT, YYEEEE. The germline V and J ends were trimmed by 3 bases and 3 bases, with 13 bases remaining between them. The length of the CDR3 is 14 residues. CDR3 nucleotides: TGTGCCAGCAGCTCAAACGGCAGGGACTACGAGCAGTACTTC. Translating it yields CASSSNGRDYEQYF.

The J gene is TRBJ2-2, the V gene TRBV7-7; weak D call: TRBD2 (6 bases). V lost 6 bases, J lost 3 bases, and 14 bases lay in between. Germline lookup yields CDR1 SSHAT and CDR2 FNYEAQ (reference sequence). This CDR3 region has 15 residues. The CDR3 spells CASRAGTGDTGELFF. The DNA for the CDR3 is TGTGCCAGCAGAGCAGGGACGGGGGACACCGGGGAGCTGTTTTTT.

V usage is TRBV3-1 (or the pseudogene TRBV3-2) and J usage is TRBJ1-1, with 10 bases aligning to TRBD1. Per germline, CDR1 LGHDT and CDR2 YNNKEL (reference sequence). The CDR3 totals 14 residues. Trimming cost V 6 bases and J 4 bases; bases outside gene matches: 5. The CDR3 spells CASRETGGGTEAFF. DNA for the CDR3: TGTGCCAGCAGAGAGACAGGGGGCGGCACTGAAGCTTTCTTT.

The rearrangement links TRBV27 to TRBJ2-1, with 8 bases that match TRBD2. CDR3 length equals 16 residues. Germline V gene data show CDR1 as MNHEY and CDR2 as SMNVEV (reference sequence). The V gene end was trimmed by 3 bases and the J gene end by 5 bases; junction bases not matched to a gene: 9. CDR3: CASSFIIGTRHNEQFF. The DNA for the CDR3 is TGTGCCAGCAGTTTCATTATCGGGACTAGACACAATGAGCAGTTCTTC.

The V call is TRBV27, the J call TRBJ1-1; perhaps TRBD1 as D (5 bases). This CDR3 spans 14 amino acids. The germline V and J ends were trimmed by 3 bases and 6 bases, with 14 bases remaining between them. Germline CDR1 reads MNHEY; CDR2 reads SMNVEV (reference sequence). The CDR3 region is CASSFSGRLAEAFF. CDR3 nucleotides: TGTGCCAGCAGTTTCTCAGGGAGGTTAGCTGAAGCTTTCTTT.

V is TRBV5-1 and J is TRBJ2-3; D is uncertain. From germline, CDR1 is SGHRS and CDR2 YFSETQ. Trimming stripped 4 bases from V and 2 bases from J, with 8 bases between. CDR3 length: 13 amino acids. The DNA for the CDR3 is TGCGCCAGCAGCGTAGCATACACAGATACGCAGTATTTT. It encodes CASSVAYTDTQYF.

The chain employs TRBV5-6 and TRBJ1-1; TRBD1 is a possible D gene (5 bases). Germline CDR1 reads SGHDT; CDR2 reads YYEEEE. The CDR3 spans 17 residues. Trimming shortened V by 0 bases and J by 0 bases, and 15 bases separated the two germline ends. CDR3 region: CASSLEWGVLMNTEAFF. CDR3 DNA: TGTGCCAGCAGCTTGGAGTGGGGGGTGCTAATGAACACTGAAGCTTTCTTT.

The chain carries TRBV2 and TRBJ1-1; perhaps TRBD1 as D (5 bases). Per the germline V gene, CDR1 is SNHLY and CDR2 is FYNNEI. V was shortened by 7 bases and J by 3 bases, with 9 bases between the two germline ends. This CDR3 contains 12 residues. The CDR3 is CASTGGDTEAFF. For the CDR3, the DNA is TGTGCCAGCACCGGGGGGGACACTGAAGCTTTCTTT. The whole variable domain, remainder taken from reference TRBV2 and TRBJ1-1, is EPEVTQTPSHQVTQMGQEVILRCVPISNHLYFYWYRQILGQKVEFLVSFYNNEISEKSEIFDDQFSVERPDGSNFTLKIRSTKLEDSAMYFCASTGGDTEAFFGQGTRLTVV.

V gene TRBV6-1 combines with J gene TRBJ1-6, with 11 nucleotides matching TRBD1. The V segment lost 2 bases and the J segment 14 bases; nucleotides outside the gene matches: 11. Germline lookup yields CDR1 MNHNS and CDR2 SASEGT. The CDR3 consists of 16 residues. CDR3 in DNA: TGTGCCAGCAGTGAATTCTGGACAGGGGGCCCCACGACCCTCCACTTT. Amino acid sequence: CASSEFWTGGPTTLHF.

This clone appeared a few times. This chain uses TRBV12-3 or TRBV12-4 with TRBJ2-1; D uncertain. The CDR3 sequence is 13 residues long. V was trimmed by 6 bases and J by 5 bases, leaving 11 bases between them. The DNA of the CDR3 is TGTGCCAGCAGCCCGGAAGCGAACAATGAGCAGTTCTTC. Its translation: CASSPEANNEQFF.

The CDR3 spells CAISELGASGISYNEQFF. CDR3 DNA sequence: TGTGCCATCAGTGAGCTCGGGGCTAGCGGGATCTCCTACAATGAGCAGTTCTTC. The genes are TRBV10-3 and TRBJ2-1; 9 bases are a match to TRBD2. The CDR3 length is 18 residues. V was pared by 2 bases and J by 0 bases, with 8 bases of the junction left unmatched. CDR1 ENHRY and CDR2 SYGVKD come from the germline V gene.

The rearrangement joins TRBV2 to TRBJ1-2; no definite D call. This CDR3 is built from 11 residues. The V gene's germline CDR1 is SNHLY and CDR2 FYNNEI. Trimming took off 4 bases at V and 6 bases at J, with 6 bases between the two ends. This CDR3 reads CASSVSDGYTF. CDR3 in DNA: TGTGCCAGCAGTGTTTCGGATGGCTACACCTTC.

The chain couples TRBV7-9 to TRBJ1-5, with TRBD1 identical over 7 bases. The V gene end was trimmed by 1 base and the J gene end by 5 bases; junction bases not matched to a gene: 2. The germline V gene encodes CDR1 SEHNR and CDR2 FQNEAQ (reference sequence). The length of the CDR3 is 14 residues. For the CDR3, the DNA is TGTGCCAGCAGCTTAGACAGGGGACATCAGCCCCAGCATTTT. Amino acid sequence: CASSLDRGHQPQHF.

The V call is TRBV9, the J call TRBJ1-2, with D perhaps matching TRBD1 (6 bases). Deletions cut 1 base from V and 10 bases from J, with 14 bases between. The CDR3 has 13 amino acids. The germline CDR1 and CDR2 sequences are SGDLS and YYNGEE. CDR3 sequence: CASSVRAGDSYTF. DNA of the CDR3: TGTGCCAGCAGCGTACGGGCAGGGGATTCCTACACCTTC.

The chain recombines TRBV27 with TRBJ1-3; D is ambiguous. Germline V gene data show CDR1 as MNHEY and CDR2 as SMNVEV (reference sequence). The CDR3 length is 13 residues. V lost 0 bases and J 6 bases, leaving 6 bases between the germline ends. The DNA of the CDR3 is TGTGCCAGCAGTTTATCTTTCCAAAACACCATATATTTT. Translating it yields CASSLSFQNTIYF.

The chain joins TRBV9 to TRBJ1-5, with a possible D match to TRBD1 (6 bases). CDR3 length: 15 residues. Trimming stripped 4 bases from V and 0 bases from J, with 11 bases between. Per germline, CDR1 SGDLS and CDR2 YYNGEE. CDR3 nucleotide sequence: TGTGCCAGCAGCCGACAGGAATATAGCAATCAGCCCCAGCATTTT. Its protein is CASSRQEYSNQPQHF.

The rearrangement joins TRBV18 to TRBJ1-4; possibly TRBD1 for D (6 bases). This CDR3 comprises 16 residues. Germline V gives CDR1 KGHSH, CDR2 LQKENI. V was shortened by 4 bases and J by 0 bases, with 12 bases between the two germline ends. CDR3 nucleotides: TGTGCCAGCTCACGGGACACCTCCGCAACTAATGAAAAACTGTTTTTT. Its protein is CASSRDTSATNEKLFF.

The genes are TRBV6-5 and TRBJ1-5, with 7 bases fitting TRBD1. Germline CDR1 reads MNHEY; CDR2 reads SVGAGI. CDR3 length: 15 amino acids. Trimming cost V 6 bases and J 0 bases; bases outside gene matches: 5. CDR3 in DNA: TGTGCCAGCAGACGACAGGGTAATAGCAATCAGCCCCAGCATTTT. This gives the protein CASRRQGNSNQPQHF.

This chain connects TRBV6-4 to TRBJ2-1; 8 nucleotides align to TRBD1. Trimming at V came to 0 bases and at J to 7 bases, leaving 5 bases not matched to a gene. Germline CDR1 and CDR2: MRHNA and SNTAGT. The CDR3 has 15 residues. CDR3 nucleotide sequence: TGTGCCAGCAGTGACTCGACAGGGGTGGCTAATGAGCAGTTCTTC. This sequence encodes CASSDSTGVANEQFF.

The V gene is TRBV2, the J gene TRBJ2-5, with unresolved D. V was clipped by 4 bases and J by 0 bases, with 12 bases between them. CDR3 size: 15 residues. Germline-derived CDR1 and CDR2 are SNHLY and FYNNEI. CDR3: CASSAPISNQETQYF. The CDR3 DNA follows: TGTGCCAGCAGTGCCCCTATTTCTAACCAAGAGACCCAGTACTTC. Combining the CDR3 with reference TRBV2 and TRBJ2-5 gives the whole variable domain EPEVTQTPSHQVTQMGQEVILRCVPISNHLYFYWYRQILGQKVEFLVSFYNNEISEKSEIFDDQFSVERPDGSNFTLKIRSTKLEDSAMYFCASSAPISNQETQYFGPGTRLLVL.

The V and J genes are TRBV2 and TRBJ1-5; TRBD1 might be the D (6 bases). The CDR3 sequence is 14 residues long. Germline CDR1 is SNHLY and CDR2 is FYNNEI. Trimming removed 7 bases from V and 7 bases from J, with 17 bases in between. CDR3 sequence reads: CASNPEGGGQPQHF. The CDR3, as DNA: TGTGCCAGCAACCCGGAAGGGGGTGGCCAGCCCCAGCATTTT.